This is a list of T cell receptor beta chains from one sample in a study of blood T cell repertoires in COVID-19. Profiling relied on immunoSEQ multiplex PCR, and the TCRdb table lists in-frame clones only, not all of them. In the table there are about 170,000 clones, 90% of which are singletons. Input material: peripheral blood. The receptors originated from a man aged 50 to 59 with acute or convalescent COVID-19. The CDR3 runs from the conserved cysteine through the conserved F or W. Each record gives: J gene, D gene, V gene, CDR3 protein. D genes are given only for firm matches.

J gene: TRBJ2-2; D gene: TRBD2; V gene: TRBV10-3; CDR3 protein: CAIPSGANTGELFF
J gene: TRBJ1-2; D gene: TRBD1; V gene: TRBV5-4; CDR3 protein: CASSIQGFDGYTF
J gene: TRBJ1-3; D gene: NA; V gene: TRBV7-8; CDR3 protein: CASSLVVASSGNTIYF
J gene: TRBJ2-5; D gene: TRBD1; V gene: TRBV6-5; CDR3 protein: CASSYYRGQETQYF
J gene: TRBJ1-5; D gene: TRBD1; V gene: TRBV28; CDR3 protein: CASSDRGQPQHF
J gene: TRBJ2-1; D gene: NA; V gene: TRBV12-3/TRBV12-4; CDR3 protein: CASSFPNEREQFF
J gene: TRBJ1-5; D gene: NA; V gene: TRBV28; CDR3 protein: CASRLDIYQPQHF
J gene: TRBJ2-7; D gene: NA; V gene: TRBV19; CDR3 protein: CASSRRPSGQSYEQYF
J gene: TRBJ1-5; D gene: TRBD1; V gene: TRBV30; CDR3 protein: CAWKGTGSNQPQHF
J gene: TRBJ2-2; D gene: TRBD2; V gene: TRBV27; CDR3 protein: CASSLFGGRGTGELFF
J gene: TRBJ2-1; D gene: TRBD2; V gene: TRBV5-1; CDR3 protein: CASSPGLADYNEQFF
J gene: TRBJ1-2; D gene: NA; V gene: TRBV29-1; CDR3 protein: CSVEDGRSGYYGYTF
J gene: TRBJ1-2; D gene: NA; V gene: TRBV28; CDR3 protein: CASSLGAGNYGYTF
J gene: TRBJ1-2; D gene: TRBD1; V gene: TRBV6-5; CDR3 protein: CASTGGHGYGYTF
J gene: TRBJ2-1; D gene: NA; V gene: TRBV19; CDR3 protein: CASSARTGLGSEQFF